This T cell receptor (beta chain) stems from a study of OX40 agonist ivuxolimab in advanced cancers. Study-level information: Three patients had partial responses: one hepatocellular carcinoma, two cutaneous melanoma.

The germline gives CDR1 SGDLS, CDR2 YYNGEE. The CDR3 totals 14 residues. Trimming cost V 3 bases and J 6 bases; bases outside gene matches: 7. General observations from the study: Among expanded peripheral T cells, antigen specificity went undetermined. In the 0.1-3.0 mg/kg groups, partial responders showed among the lowest expansion.

Profiled with immunoSEQ multiplex PCR; TCRdb holds only in-frame clones, not every one. This sample yields 82,000 or so clones, of which 85% to 90% are seen a single time; 2% to 3% belongs to the top ten. Samples of blood were obtained at baseline, on cycle 4 day 1, and on cycle 7 day 1. As concerns this clone: Its antigen is not known.

The clonotype comes from an adult with an advanced solid tumor such as melanoma, head and neck, liver or kidney cancer. The sequencing used CD4+ or CD8+ T cells sorted from blood, collected in a trial of the OX40 agonist ivuxolimab. V and J are TRBV9 and TRBJ2-7; 9 bases agree with TRBD1. CDR3 region: CASSAGTGSGEQYF. For the CDR3, the DNA is TGTGCCAGCAGCGCCGGGACAGGGAGCGGCGAGCAGTACTTC.